This is a list of T cell receptor beta chains from one sample in a study of blood T cell repertoires in COVID-19. TCRdb's copy holds only in-frame clones and misses some; the assay was immunoSEQ multiplex PCR. The sample includes just under 90,000 clones, around 88% of them seen just once. Material: peripheral blood. These receptors were taken from a man in his 60s with acute or convalescent COVID-19. Each CDR3 is given with its conserved first and last residue. A D gene is named only where the DNA matches it firmly. Clone size is stated in some rows and not others, as once, few, many or a class when expanded.

j_gene: TRBJ1-2; d_gene: TRBD1; abundance: -; v_gene: TRBV5-4; CDR3aa: CASSLQDRAGYGYTF; CDR3nt: TGTGCCAGCAGCCTTCAGGACAGGGCGGGCTATGGCTACACCTTC
j_gene: TRBJ2-4; d_gene: TRBD2; abundance: -; v_gene: TRBV5-4; CDR3aa: CASSLAGSLGIQYF; CDR3nt: TGTGCCAGCAGCCTAGCGGGGAGCTTGGGGATTCAGTACTTC
j_gene: TRBJ1-2; d_gene: -; abundance: once; v_gene: TRBV12-3/TRBV12-4; CDR3aa: CASSSAGPFGYTF; CDR3nt: TGTGCCAGCAGTTCTGCGGGGCCCTTTGGCTACACCTTC
j_gene: TRBJ1-5; d_gene: TRBD1; abundance: -; v_gene: TRBV5-5; CDR3aa: CASSLTGAQPQHF; CDR3nt: TGTGCCAGCAGCTTAACAGGGGCTCAGCCCCAGCATTTT
j_gene: TRBJ2-7; d_gene: TRBD1; abundance: -; v_gene: TRBV11-2; CDR3aa: CASSLVPPWGQGSYEQYF; CDR3nt: TGTGCCAGCAGCTTGGTCCCGCCTTGGGGACAGGGCTCCTACGAGCAGTACTTC
j_gene: TRBJ1-4; d_gene: -; abundance: -; v_gene: TRBV12-3/TRBV12-4; CDR3aa: CASSLRGNEKLFF; CDR3nt: TGTGCCAGCAGTTTAAGGGGGAATGAAAAACTGTTTTTT
j_gene: TRBJ2-3; d_gene: TRBD2; abundance: -; v_gene: TRBV3-1/TRBV3-2; CDR3aa: CASSQGVLAGGPSSDTQYF; CDR3nt: TGTGCCAGCAGCCAAGGGGTTCTAGCGGGAGGGCCGTCTTCAGATACGCAGTATTTT
j_gene: TRBJ2-2; d_gene: -; abundance: few; v_gene: TRBV3-1/TRBV3-2; CDR3aa: CASSQFLAPPGELFF; CDR3nt: TGTGCCAGCAGCCAATTCCTAGCGCCTCCCGGGGAGCTGTTTTTT
j_gene: TRBJ2-3; d_gene: -; abundance: -; v_gene: TRBV18; CDR3aa: CASSPVHTDTQYF; CDR3nt: TGTGCCAGCTCACCAGTCCACACAGATACGCAGTATTTT
j_gene: TRBJ1-2; d_gene: TRBD1; abundance: -; v_gene: TRBV9; CDR3aa: CASSVGGQTNYGYTF; CDR3nt: TGTGCCAGCAGCGTAGGGGGACAGACTAACTATGGCTACACCTTC
j_gene: TRBJ2-7; d_gene: -; abundance: -; v_gene: TRBV23-1; CDR3aa: CASSNPGTKSYEQYF; CDR3nt: TGCGCCAGCAGTAACCCCGGGACAAAGTCCTACGAGCAGTACTTC
j_gene: TRBJ2-5; d_gene: -; abundance: once; v_gene: TRBV6-1; CDR3aa: CASSEGTGKETQYF; CDR3nt: TGTGCCAGCAGTGAGGGGACTGGTAAAGAGACCCAGTACTTC
j_gene: TRBJ2-3; d_gene: TRBD1; abundance: -; v_gene: TRBV4-1; CDR3aa: CASSQGDRGDTQYF; CDR3nt: TGCGCCAGCAGCCAAGGAGACAGGGGCGATACGCAGTATTTT
j_gene: TRBJ1-1; d_gene: -; abundance: -; v_gene: TRBV19; CDR3aa: CASSIPGSAEAFF; CDR3nt: TGTGCCAGTAGTATCCCGGGGAGCGCTGAAGCTTTCTTT
j_gene: TRBJ2-3; d_gene: -; abundance: once; v_gene: TRBV9; CDR3aa: CASSVALRGSLGTDTQYF; CDR3nt: TGTGCCAGCAGCGTAGCCTTGAGGGGGTCATTGGGCACAGATACGCAGTATTTT
j_gene: TRBJ2-1; d_gene: -; abundance: -; v_gene: TRBV5-4; CDR3aa: CASSLGGLRHEQFF; CDR3nt: TGTGCCAGCAGCTTGGGGGGGCTCAGGCATGAGCAGTTCTTC
j_gene: TRBJ2-7; d_gene: -; abundance: -; v_gene: TRBV11-3; CDR3aa: CASSPRGSNEQYF; CDR3nt: TGTGCCAGCAGCCCCCGGGGTTCTAACGAGCAGTACTTC
j_gene: TRBJ1-2; d_gene: -; abundance: -; v_gene: TRBV19; CDR3aa: CASSINLRTSNYGYTF; CDR3nt: TGTGCCAGTAGTATAAATCTTCGGACATCTAACTATGGCTACACCTTC
j_gene: TRBJ2-2; d_gene: TRBD2; abundance: once; v_gene: TRBV9; CDR3aa: CASSVDLAGVVGELFF; CDR3nt: TGTGCCAGCAGCGTAGACTTAGCGGGGGTTGTCGGGGAGCTGTTTTTT
j_gene: TRBJ2-3; d_gene: -; abundance: -; v_gene: TRBV7-9; CDR3aa: CASSILAGTDTQYF; CDR3nt: TGTGCCAGCAGCATTTTAGCGGGCACAGATACGCAGTATTTT
j_gene: TRBJ2-2; d_gene: TRBD2; abundance: -; v_gene: TRBV3-1/TRBV3-2; CDR3aa: CASSLNPGTSAGELFF; CDR3nt: TGTGCCAGCAGCCTTAACCCCGGGACTAGCGCCGGGGAGCTGTTTTTT
j_gene: TRBJ1-6; d_gene: TRBD1; abundance: few; v_gene: TRBV30; CDR3aa: CAWSGGQDNSPLHF; CDR3nt: TGTGCCTGGAGTGGGGGACAGGATAATTCACCCCTCCACTTT
j_gene: TRBJ2-5; d_gene: -; abundance: -; v_gene: TRBV9; CDR3aa: CASSTQSEGTQYF; CDR3nt: TGTGCCAGCAGCACACAAAGTGAGGGGACCCAGTACTTC
j_gene: TRBJ1-2; d_gene: -; abundance: -; v_gene: TRBV2; CDR3aa: CATGFYDGYTF; CDR3nt: TGTGCCACAGGGTTTTACGATGGCTACACCTTC
j_gene: TRBJ2-7; d_gene: -; abundance: few; v_gene: TRBV27; CDR3aa: CASSPQGRSYEQYF; CDR3nt: TGTGCCAGCAGCCCCCAGGGTCGTTCCTACGAGCAGTACTTC
j_gene: TRBJ2-2; d_gene: -; abundance: -; v_gene: TRBV19; CDR3aa: CASSSGGGVGELFF; CDR3nt: TGTGCCAGTAGTAGCGGAGGGGGGGTCGGGGAGCTGTTTTTT
j_gene: TRBJ2-1; d_gene: TRBD2; abundance: -; v_gene: TRBV19; CDR3aa: CASKSTFATGTSGRTSYNEQFF; CDR3nt: TGTGCCAGCAAGAGCACCTTTGCAACCGGGACTAGCGGGAGGACGTCCTACAATGAGCAGTTCTTC
j_gene: TRBJ2-7; d_gene: -; abundance: -; v_gene: TRBV6-5; CDR3aa: CAGTLGGEQYF; CDR3nt: TGTGCCGGGACACTAGGGGGTGAGCAGTACTTC
j_gene: TRBJ2-5; d_gene: TRBD2; abundance: -; v_gene: TRBV6-2/TRBV6-3; CDR3aa: CASSLGAERGRRETQYF; CDR3nt: TGTGCCAGCAGTTTGGGGGCGGAGCGGGGGAGAAGAGAGACCCAGTACTTC
j_gene: TRBJ2-3; d_gene: TRBD2; abundance: once; v_gene: TRBV10-3; CDR3aa: CAIRAGGARLAGVTDTQYF; CDR3nt: TGTGCCATCCGGGCCGGGGGAGCTCGACTAGCGGGAGTCACAGATACGCAGTATTTT
j_gene: TRBJ2-2; d_gene: TRBD1; abundance: once; v_gene: TRBV2; CDR3aa: CASRTGGSGELFF; CDR3nt: TGTGCCAGCAGGACAGGGGGCAGCGGGGAGCTGTTTTTT
j_gene: TRBJ2-1; d_gene: -; abundance: -; v_gene: TRBV21-1; CDR3aa: CASSKAVCGTGTNEQFF; CDR3nt: TGTGCCAGCAGCAAAGCTGTGTGTGGGACAGGGACCAATGAGCAGTTCTTC
j_gene: TRBJ2-5; d_gene: -; abundance: once; v_gene: TRBV29-1; CDR3aa: CSVWRGETQYF; CDR3nt: TGCAGCGTTTGGAGGGGAGAGACCCAGTACTTC
j_gene: TRBJ2-5; d_gene: TRBD1; abundance: once; v_gene: TRBV19; CDR3aa: CASSSGQGQETQYF; CDR3nt: TGTGCCAGTAGTTCCGGACAGGGGCAAGAGACCCAGTACTTC
j_gene: TRBJ2-5; d_gene: -; abundance: once; v_gene: TRBV6-5; CDR3aa: CASSLDPAETQYF; CDR3nt: TGTGCCAGCAGCCTAGACCCCGCGGAGACCCAGTACTTC
j_gene: TRBJ2-5; d_gene: TRBD2; abundance: -; v_gene: TRBV6-5; CDR3aa: CASSPPGGYQETQYF; CDR3nt: TGTGCCAGCAGCCCCCCGGGGGGGTACCAAGAGACCCAGTACTTC
j_gene: TRBJ1-5; d_gene: -; abundance: few; v_gene: TRBV28; CDR3aa: CASSSLGGGNQPQHF; CDR3nt: TGTGCCAGCAGTTCCCTAGGGGGGGGCAATCAGCCCCAGCATTTT
j_gene: TRBJ2-2; d_gene: TRBD1; abundance: -; v_gene: TRBV24-1; CDR3aa: CATSGGTVNTGELFF; CDR3nt: TGTGCCACCAGTGGTGGGACAGTAAACACCGGGGAGCTGTTTTTT
j_gene: TRBJ2-1; d_gene: -; abundance: -; v_gene: TRBV21-1; CDR3aa: CASSEGQGGNEQFF; CDR3nt: TGTGCCAGCAGCGAGGGACAGGGGGGAAATGAGCAGTTCTTC
j_gene: TRBJ2-2; d_gene: TRBD2; abundance: -; v_gene: TRBV9; CDR3aa: CASSGSGTNTGELFF; CDR3nt: TGTGCCAGCAGCGGTAGCGGGACGAACACCGGGGAGCTGTTTTTT
j_gene: TRBJ2-2; d_gene: -; abundance: -; v_gene: TRBV29-1; CDR3aa: CSVGGLGGNTGELFF; CDR3nt: TGCAGCGTTGGGGGCCTAGGGGGGAACACCGGGGAGCTGTTTTTT
j_gene: TRBJ2-7; d_gene: -; abundance: -; v_gene: TRBV6-5; CDR3aa: CASSTAGPSYEQYF; CDR3nt: TGTGCCAGCAGTACCGCAGGGCCCTCCTACGAGCAGTACTTC
j_gene: TRBJ1-2; d_gene: TRBD1; abundance: -; v_gene: TRBV7-9; CDR3aa: CASSSPRQGGPYGYTF; CDR3nt: TGTGCCAGCAGCTCTCCAAGACAGGGTGGACCCTATGGCTACACCTTC
j_gene: TRBJ1-4; d_gene: -; abundance: -; v_gene: TRBV10-2; CDR3aa: CASSRDGEKLFF; CDR3nt: TGCGCCAGCAGTCGGGATGGGGAAAAACTGTTTTTT
j_gene: TRBJ2-7; d_gene: -; abundance: -; v_gene: TRBV2; CDR3aa: CASSDIRAGPLGQYF; CDR3nt: TGTGCCAGCAGTGATATAAGGGCAGGGCCACTTGGGCAGTACTTC
j_gene: TRBJ2-1; d_gene: -; abundance: -; v_gene: TRBV7-2; CDR3aa: CASRFLDSINYEQFF; CDR3nt: TGTGCCAGCAGATTCCTGGACAGTATCAACTATGAGCAGTTCTTC